This T cell receptor beta chain is drawn from a study of blood T cell repertoires in COVID-19. About the study: Specimens from acute and convalescent COVID-19 originated in the United States, Italy and Spain. T cells, B-cell-depleted T cells, or PBMCs supplied cDNA or gDNA.

Germline-derived CDR1 and CDR2 are SNHLY and FYNNEI. The CDR3 totals 14 residues. V gave up 8 bases and J gave up 5 bases; unmatched junction bases: 8. As handled by the study authors: Amplified reference gene primers provided the basis for estimating nucleated cell counts. Repertoires were generated with immunoSEQ multiplex PCR, while TCRdb's copy carries only in-frame clones and drops some. V and J calls and clone size are those listed in that table; D and trimming were worked out from the DNA. The sample carries 100,000 to 140,000 clones, about four fifths recorded once. This TCR was recovered from a human donor in a cohort sampled during active COVID-19. The rearrangement uses TRBV2 and TRBJ2-5; 10 bases line up with TRBD1. Sequencing was performed on peripheral blood. CDR3 region: CASAEGTGVETQYF. CDR3 bases: TGTGCCAGCGCCGAAGGGACAGGGGTTGAGACCCAGTACTTC.